The rows below give T cell receptor beta chains drawn from one sample of a study of cytomegalovirus exposure and HLA in healthy donors. Profiled with immunoSEQ multiplex PCR; TCRdb holds only in-frame clones, not every one. The data hold roughly 170,000 clones, with roughly 78% observed a single time. Material: PBMCs. These TCRs come from a boy younger than 18 in good health and CMV-seronegative. Each CDR3 is given with its conserved first and last residue. Fields, in order: D gene, J gene, CDR3 length, clone size, V gene, CDR3 DNA, CDR3 protein. The D gene is left open where the match is weak. Part of the rows lack a size; the others show once, few, many or a class for expanded clones.

>TRBD1|TRBJ1-5|14|.|TRBV2
TGTGCCAGCAGTGTGCAGGGGGCGGGTCAGCCCCAGCATTTT
CASSVQGAGQPQHF
>.|TRBJ1-2|13|.|TRBV5-1
TGCGCCAGCAGCCCTGGGGCAGTCTATGGCTACACCTTC
CASSPGAVYGYTF
>TRBD1|TRBJ2-5|16|few|TRBV5-1
TGCGCCAGCAGCTTGGAAAGTGGACAGGGAATAGAGACCCAGTACTTC
CASSLESGQGIETQYF
>.|TRBJ1-6|13|.|TRBV30
TGTGCCTGGGAGGGCTCCTATAATTCACCCCTCCACTTT
CAWEGSYNSPLHF
>.|TRBJ1-2|16|.|TRBV28
TGTGCCAGCAGTTGGTCGCGTCGGAGAAATAACTATGGCTACACCTTC
CASSWSRRRNNYGYTF
>.|TRBJ1-4|16|.|TRBV9
TGTGCCAGCAGCGTATACCCAGGGGCAACTAATGAAAAACTGTTTTTT
CASSVYPGATNEKLFF
>TRBD1|TRBJ1-4|14|few|TRBV5-6
TGTGCCAGCAGCTTGGGGACAGGGGGTGAAAAACTGTTTTTT
CASSLGTGGEKLFF
>.|TRBJ1-5|13|once|TRBV5-1
TGCGCCAGCAGCTTACAGGTAGGACAGCCCCAGCATTTT
CASSLQVGQPQHF
>TRBD2|TRBJ2-7|16|.|TRBV5-6
TGTGCCAGCAGCTTGAAGGGTAAGCTAGCGGGGAACGAGCAGTACTTC
CASSLKGKLAGNEQYF
>.|TRBJ1-2|14|.|TRBV9
TGTGCCAGCAGCGTAGCTGGAGGCCACTATGGCTACACCTTC
CASSVAGGHYGYTF
>TRBD2|TRBJ2-1|16|.|TRBV27
TGTGCCAGCAGCTCGGCCGGACTAGCGGGGAACAATGAGCAGTTCTTC
CASSSAGLAGNNEQFF
>TRBD1|TRBJ1-4|19|.|TRBV19
TGTGCCAGTAGTATAGCCGGGACAGGGAAAAGGAGGGGTAGAGAAAAACTGTTTTTT
CASSIAGTGKRRGREKLFF
>TRBD2|TRBJ2-1|14|.|TRBV9
TGTGCCAGCAGAGCCGGGACTAGTTACAATGAGCAGTTCTTC
CASRAGTSYNEQFF
>TRBD2|TRBJ2-3|19|.|TRBV11-2
TGTGCCAGCAGCTATCGGGGACTAGTCAACCCCGGAGGCACAGATACGCAGTATTTT
CASSYRGLVNPGGTDTQYF
>TRBD1|TRBJ2-1|15|once|TRBV12-5
TGTGCTAGTGGGGGGGACAGAGGGTCCTACAATGAGCAGTTCTTC
CASGGDRGSYNEQFF
>TRBD1|TRBJ1-1|21|.|TRBV28
TGTGCCAGCAGTTTGAATCGCGGGAGGAAGGGGACAGGGGGATCTCGGACTGAAGCTTTCTTT
CASSLNRGRKGTGGSRTEAFF
>.|TRBJ1-2|14|.|TRBV19
TGTGCCAGTAGCATTGGGGGGGGTAACTATGGCTACACCTTC
CASSIGGGNYGYTF
>.|TRBJ2-3|14|.|TRBV19
TGTGCCAGTAGTATACAGGATTTCGGAGATACGCAGTATTTT
CASSIQDFGDTQYF
>.|TRBJ1-1|14|.|TRBV2
TGTGCCAGCAGTGAAGGCTCTAGGAGGACTGAAGCTTTCTTT
CASSEGSRRTEAFF
>.|TRBJ2-5|13|.|TRBV9
TGTGCCAGCAGCGGGACTAGGGGGGAGACCCAGTACTTC
CASSGTRGETQYF
>.|TRBJ1-4|15|.|TRBV6-5
TGTGCCAGCAGTTATTTTCCCTCAGGCGGGGAAAAACTGTTTTTT
CASSYFPSGGEKLFF
>TRBD1|TRBJ2-5|17|.|TRBV11-2
TGTGCCAGCAGCTTAGTCCGCGGGACAGGGTACCAAGAGACCCAGTACTTC
CASSLVRGTGYQETQYF
>.|TRBJ2-1|15|.|TRBV7-9
TGTGCCAGCAGCTTGTCTCTGCGGCAGAGCGATGAGCAGTTCTTC
CASSLSLRQSDEQFF
>.|TRBJ2-3|15|.|TRBV11-2
TGTGCCAGCAGCTTAGAGCGGCTAGCCACAGATACGCAGTATTTT
CASSLERLATDTQYF
>TRBD1|TRBJ2-7|15|.|TRBV18
TGTGCCAGCTCGCGGACAGGGGGCAGTGGTTACGAGCAGTACTTC
CASSRTGGSGYEQYF
>.|TRBJ2-7|14|.|TRBV19
TGTGCCAGTAGTATAGCCGGCGGGTCCTACGAGCAGTACTTC
CASSIAGGSYEQYF
>.|TRBJ1-2|16|.|TRBV6-1
TGTGCCAGCAGTGAAGCGTGGGCCGACGCTAACTATGGCTACACCTTC
CASSEAWADANYGYTF
>.|TRBJ2-2|16|once|TRBV11-2
TGTGCCAGCAGACGAGAGGGCAGGCTCTACACCGGGGAGCTGTTTTTT
CASRREGRLYTGELFF
>TRBD2|TRBJ2-2|16|.|TRBV18
TGTGCCAGCTCACCCGGACTAGCGGGACACACCGGGGAGCTGTTTTTT
CASSPGLAGHTGELFF
>TRBD2|TRBJ2-7|16|.|TRBV11-2
TGTGCCAGCAGCTTAGGGCGGGGGGGGACTGACGGAGAGCAGTACTTC
CASSLGRGGTDGEQYF
>TRBD2|TRBJ2-7|16|few|TRBV4-2
TGTGCCAGCAGCCAAGAGTTAACGGGAGGGCCGGACGAGCAGTACTTC
CASSQELTGGPDEQYF
>.|TRBJ1-1|17|.|TRBV7-9
TGTGCCAGCAGCCAAGGAAAAGTGACCTCAGGGAACACTGAAGCTTTCTTT
CASSQGKVTSGNTEAFF
>TRBD1|TRBJ2-7|17|.|TRBV7-3
TGTGCCAGCAGCGTAGGAGTGGGGGGACAGGGGTACTACGAGCAGTACTTC
CASSVGVGGQGYYEQYF
>TRBD1|TRBJ1-1|14|.|TRBV9
TGTGCCAGCAATGCTAACGGGGACAGCACTGAAGCTTTCTTT
CASNANGDSTEAFF
>TRBD1|TRBJ1-2|14|.|TRBV19
TGTGCCAGTAAAGGGGGCAAGCCTCACTATGGCTACACCTTC
CASKGGKPHYGYTF
>.|TRBJ2-3|17|.|TRBV4-3
TGCGCCAGCAGCCAAGATCGTGTCGGGATGCACACAGATACGCAGTATTTT
CASSQDRVGMHTDTQYF
>.|TRBJ1-2|16|.|TRBV9
TGTGCCAGCAGCGTTGGAGACCGGGACACCAGTTATGGCTACACCTTC
CASSVGDRDTSYGYTF
>TRBD2|TRBJ2-1|16|.|TRBV6-6
TGTGCCAGCAGTGGGACTAGCGGAAGCTCCTACAATGAGCAGTTCTTC
CASSGTSGSSYNEQFF
>TRBD1|TRBJ2-7|17|.|TRBV19
TGTGCCAGTAGTCCGCGGACAGGTAATCTTTTTGAGTACGAGCAGTACTTC
CASSPRTGNLFEYEQYF
>TRBD1|TRBJ1-2|12|.|TRBV7-9
TGTGCCAGCAGTCGGACAGGGGATGGCTACACCTTC
CASSRTGDGYTF
>.|TRBJ2-6|13|.|TRBV29-1
TGCAGTGTTGGAGTCTCTGGGGCCAACGTCCTGACTTTC
CSVGVSGANVLTF
>.|TRBJ2-3|13|.|TRBV13
TGTGCCAGCAGCCCAATCCCGAGGGATACGCAGTATTTT
CASSPIPRDTQYF
>TRBD1|TRBJ2-7|13|.|TRBV6-5
TGTGCCACCCGGGACAGGGGACCCTACGAGCAGTACTTC
CATRDRGPYEQYF
>.|TRBJ2-5|14|.|TRBV5-1
TGCGCCAGCAGCTTAAGCTCCACGCAAGAGACCCAGTACTTC
CASSLSSTQETQYF
>TRBD1|TRBJ1-6|16|.|TRBV6-5
TGTGCCAGCAGTTCCTTGACAGGGTTCAGCATTTCACCCCTCCACTTT
CASSSLTGFSISPLHF
>.|TRBJ2-7|15|.|TRBV11-3
TGTGCCAGCAGCTTTTATGGCGGGACGAACGATGGGCAGTACTTC
CASSFYGGTNDGQYF
>TRBD2|TRBJ2-7|15|.|TRBV6-1
TGTGCCAGCAGTGAGAGCGGGAGAATCCTGACCGAGCAGTACTTC
CASSESGRILTEQYF
>.|TRBJ2-2|13|.|TRBV6-6
TGTGCCAGCAGCTCTATGGACACCGGGGAGCTGTTTTTT
CASSSMDTGELFF
>.|TRBJ1-6|15|.|TRBV5-1
TGCGCCAGCAGCCGGAGGAGCTCCTATAATTCACCCCTCCACTTT
CASSRRSSYNSPLHF
>.|TRBJ1-1|14|.|TRBV27
TGTGCCAGCAGTTTGAGGGGGGGGGTCACTGAAGCTTTCTTT
CASSLRGGVTEAFF
>.|TRBJ2-3|21|.|TRBV4-2
TGTGCCAGCAGCCAAGATGAGGGGGTGCTCTCTCTGGCAGCGAGCACAGATACGCAGTATTTT
CASSQDEGVLSLAASTDTQYF
>.|TRBJ1-2|14|.|TRBV9
TGTGCCAGCAGCGTAACGGAGGTTGGATGGGGCTACACCTTC
CASSVTEVGWGYTF
>TRBD1|TRBJ1-2|14|.|TRBV30
TGTGCCTGGGGACAGGAGATACTGATAGGTGGCTACACCTTC
CAWGQEILIGGYTF
>.|TRBJ2-3|17|.|TRBV19
TGTGCCAGTAGTGCCGGAGGGTCCCCCTCTCAAGGAGATACGCAGTATTTT
CASSAGGSPSQGDTQYF